This entry is about one TCR beta chain. What it recognizes is unknown. Assay used: immunoSEQ multiplex PCR; TCRdb lists only in-frame clones, some missing. The data hold 160,000 or so clones, with 81% observed a single time. The germline gives CDR1 MNHEY, CDR2 SVGAGI. This CDR3 comprises 13 residues. V was clipped by 2 bases and J by 7 bases; unmatched bases: 2. Frozen PBMC stocks contributed roughly 2 micrograms of genomic DNA to the TCR beta libraries. The sample is drawn from a study of cytotoxic CD8 clonotypes in ibrutinib-treated CLL. Study background: Of a cohort that held roughly eleven relapsed/refractory and fewer than 16 treatment-naive patients, about 18 were IGHV unmutated. Points from the study as a whole: Clonality increased at ibrutinib response, then returned toward baseline at progression.

Sequences were derived from PBMCs, sampled after 12 months of ibrutinib treatment. The J gene is TRBJ1-5, the V gene TRBV6-5, with TRBD1 identical over 7 bases. This receptor was obtained from a human donor with chronic lymphocytic leukemia. The CDR3 coding sequence is TGTGCCAGCAGTTACGACAGGGCCCAGCCCCAGCATTTT. Translating gives CASSYDRAQPQHF.